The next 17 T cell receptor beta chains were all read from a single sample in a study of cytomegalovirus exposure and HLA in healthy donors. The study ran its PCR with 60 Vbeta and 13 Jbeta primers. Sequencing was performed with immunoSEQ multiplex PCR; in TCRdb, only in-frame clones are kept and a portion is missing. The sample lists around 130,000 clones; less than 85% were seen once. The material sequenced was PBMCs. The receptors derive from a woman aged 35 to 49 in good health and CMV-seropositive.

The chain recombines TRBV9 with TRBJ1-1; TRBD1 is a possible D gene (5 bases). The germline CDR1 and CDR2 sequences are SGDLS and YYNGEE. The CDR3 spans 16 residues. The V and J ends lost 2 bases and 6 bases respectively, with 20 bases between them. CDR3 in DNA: TGTGCCAGCAGCGTCGGAGGGGCAGGGACTAACCCTGAAGCTTTCTTT. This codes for CASSVGGAGTNPEAFF. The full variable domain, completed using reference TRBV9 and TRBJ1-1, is DSGVTQTPKHLITATGQRVTLRCSPRSGDLSVYWYQQSLDQGLQFLIQYYNGEERAKGNILERFSAQQFPDLHSELNLSSLELGDSALYFCASSVGGAGTNPEAFFGQGTRLTVV.

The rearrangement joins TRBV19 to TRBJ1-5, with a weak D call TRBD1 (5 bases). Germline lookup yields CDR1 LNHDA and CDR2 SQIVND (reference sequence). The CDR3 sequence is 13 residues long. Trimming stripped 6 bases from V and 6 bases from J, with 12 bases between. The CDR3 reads CASRGRGGQPQHF. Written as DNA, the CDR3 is TGTGCCAGTAGAGGGAGGGGAGGTCAGCCCCAGCATTTT.

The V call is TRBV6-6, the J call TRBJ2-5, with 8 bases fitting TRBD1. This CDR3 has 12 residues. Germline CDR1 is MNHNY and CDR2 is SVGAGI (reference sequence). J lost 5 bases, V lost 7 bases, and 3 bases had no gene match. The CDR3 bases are TGTGCCAGCAACGGACAGGGTGAGACCCAGTACTTC. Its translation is CASNGQGETQYF.

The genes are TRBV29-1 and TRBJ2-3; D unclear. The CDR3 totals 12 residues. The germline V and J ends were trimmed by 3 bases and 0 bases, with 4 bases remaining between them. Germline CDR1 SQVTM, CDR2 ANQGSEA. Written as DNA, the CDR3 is TGCAGCGTTGATCTAAGCACAGATACGCAGTATTTT. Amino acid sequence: CSVDLSTDTQYF.

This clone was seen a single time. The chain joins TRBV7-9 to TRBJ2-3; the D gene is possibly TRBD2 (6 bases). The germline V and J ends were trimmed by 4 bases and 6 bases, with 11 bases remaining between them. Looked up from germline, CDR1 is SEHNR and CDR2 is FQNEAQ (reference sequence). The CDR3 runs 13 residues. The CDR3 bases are TGTGCCAGCAGCTCCCGGGGGTTGGATACGCAGTATTTT. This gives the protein CASSSRGLDTQYF.

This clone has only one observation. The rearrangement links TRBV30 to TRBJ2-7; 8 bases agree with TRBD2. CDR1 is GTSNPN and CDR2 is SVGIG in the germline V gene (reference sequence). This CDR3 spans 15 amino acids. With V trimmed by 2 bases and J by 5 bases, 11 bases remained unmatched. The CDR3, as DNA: TGTGCCTGGAGTCTGAGACTAGCGAATGTACACGAGCAGTACTTC. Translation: CAWSLRLANVHEQYF.

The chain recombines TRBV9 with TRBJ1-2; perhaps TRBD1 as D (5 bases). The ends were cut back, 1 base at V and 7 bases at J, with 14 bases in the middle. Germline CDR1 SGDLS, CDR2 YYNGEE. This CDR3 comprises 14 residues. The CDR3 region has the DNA TGTGCCAGCAGCGTAACGCAGGGTAGTAGTGGCTACACCTTC. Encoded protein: CASSVTQGSSGYTF.

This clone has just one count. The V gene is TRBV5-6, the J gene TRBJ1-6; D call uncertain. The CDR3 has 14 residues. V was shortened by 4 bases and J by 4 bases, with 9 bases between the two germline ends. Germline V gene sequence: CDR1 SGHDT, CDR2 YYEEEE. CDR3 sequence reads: CASSPGLYNSPLHF. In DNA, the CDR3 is TGTGCCAGCAGCCCCGGACTTTATAATTCACCCCTCCACTTT.

The CDR3 sequence: CASSIAQGELHF. CDR3 bases: TGTGCCAGTAGTATAGCCCAGGGCGAACTCCACTTT. This chain connects TRBV19 to TRBJ1-6; TRBD1 might be the D (5 bases). This CDR3 is built from 12 residues. V lost 1 base and J lost 16, with 11 bases in between. CDR1 is LNHDA, CDR2 SQIVND, per germline (reference sequence). Combining the CDR3 with reference TRBV19 and TRBJ1-6 gives the whole variable domain DGGITQSPKYLFRKEGQNVTLSCEQNLNHDAMYWYRQDPGQGLRLIYYSQIVNDFQKGDIAEGYSVSREKKESFPLTVTSAQKNPTAFYLCASSIAQGELHFGNGTRLTVT.

CDR3 loop: CASTEFRGSSYNEQFF. CDR3 nucleotides: TGTGCCAGTACCGAGTTCCGCGGGAGCTCCTACAATGAGCAGTTCTTC. The V gene is TRBV19, the J gene TRBJ2-1; 7 bases are shared with TRBD2. From germline, CDR1 is LNHDA and CDR2 SQIVND (reference sequence). Germline trimming cut 7 bases from V and 0 bases from J; bases unmatched to any gene: 9. CDR3 length: 16 residues.

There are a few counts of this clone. CDR3 bases: TGCGCCAGCAGCTTGGAGCGGGCGGGGGGGCACAATGAGCAGTTCTTC. This gives the protein CASSLERAGGHNEQFF. The rearrangement uses TRBV5-1 and TRBJ2-1, with TRBD2 matching over 9 bases. Trimming took 0 bases from V and 5 from J; bases not matched to a gene: 6. CDR1 and CDR2 from the germline V gene are SGHRS and YFSETQ. The CDR3 is made up of 16 amino acids.

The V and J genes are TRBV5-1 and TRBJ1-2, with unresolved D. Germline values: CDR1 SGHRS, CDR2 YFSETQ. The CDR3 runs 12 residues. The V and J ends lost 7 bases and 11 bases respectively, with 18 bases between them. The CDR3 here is CASYDSSSGYTF. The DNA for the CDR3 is TGCGCCAGCTACGACTCCTCCTCCGGGTACACCTTC.

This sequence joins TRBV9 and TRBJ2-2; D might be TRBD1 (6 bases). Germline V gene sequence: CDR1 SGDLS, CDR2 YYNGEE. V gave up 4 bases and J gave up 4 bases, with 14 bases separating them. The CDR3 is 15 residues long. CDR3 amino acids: CASSPQGRGTGELFF. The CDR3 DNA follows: TGTGCCAGCAGCCCCCAGGGGCGTGGCACCGGGGAGCTGTTTTTT.

The CDR3 region is CASSLVGDTGELFF. The CDR3 DNA reads TGTGCCAGCAGCTTAGTCGGGGACACCGGGGAGCTGTTTTTT. V is TRBV11-3 and J is TRBJ2-2; D is possibly TRBD2 (5 bases). This CDR3 spans 14 amino acids. The V gene lost 1 base and the J gene lost 3 bases, with 6 bases spanning the gap. Germline loops: CDR1 SGHNT, CDR2 YENEEA.

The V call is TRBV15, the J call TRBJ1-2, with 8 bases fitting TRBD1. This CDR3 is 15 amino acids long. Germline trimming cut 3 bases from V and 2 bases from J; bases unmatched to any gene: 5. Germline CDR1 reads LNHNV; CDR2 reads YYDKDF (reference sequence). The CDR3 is CATSRGRGLNYGYTF. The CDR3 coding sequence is TGTGCCACCAGCAGGGGCAGGGGGCTGAACTATGGCTACACCTTC.

In DNA form, the CDR3 reads TGTGCCAGCAGTAACAGGGGGCGGACTAACTATGGCTACACCTTC. It yields the protein CASSNRGRTNYGYTF. The V gene is TRBV6-5, the J gene TRBJ1-2; the match to TRBD1 covers 9 bases. With 5 bases clipped from V and 0 bases from J, the junction kept 4 bases outside the gene matches. This CDR3 comprises 15 residues. Germline lookup yields CDR1 MNHEY and CDR2 SVGAGI.

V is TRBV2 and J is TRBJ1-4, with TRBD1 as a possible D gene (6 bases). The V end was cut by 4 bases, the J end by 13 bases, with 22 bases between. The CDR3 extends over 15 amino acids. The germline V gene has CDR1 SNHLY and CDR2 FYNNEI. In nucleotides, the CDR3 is TGTGCCAGCAGTGGGGCCCGGGACACTCCCATGGGACTGTTTTTT. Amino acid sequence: CASSGARDTPMGLFF.